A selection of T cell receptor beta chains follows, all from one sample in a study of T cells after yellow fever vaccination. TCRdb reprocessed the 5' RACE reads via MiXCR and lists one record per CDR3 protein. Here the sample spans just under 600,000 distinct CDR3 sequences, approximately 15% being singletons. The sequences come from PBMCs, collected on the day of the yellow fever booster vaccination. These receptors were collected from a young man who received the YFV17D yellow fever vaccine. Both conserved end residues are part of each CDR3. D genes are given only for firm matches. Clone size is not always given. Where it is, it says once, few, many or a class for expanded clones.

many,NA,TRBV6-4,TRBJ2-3,TGTGCCAGCAGTGTTAGCCTGGAAGGAGGTGTGGATACGCAGTATTTT,CASSVSLEGGVDTQYF
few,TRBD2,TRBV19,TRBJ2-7,TGTGCCAGTAGTATCAGCGGGACCCCCTACGAGCAGTACTTC,CASSISGTPYEQYF
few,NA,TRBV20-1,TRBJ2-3,TGCAGTGCTAGTCCAGCGACTACCACAGATACGCAGTATTTT,CSASPATTTDTQYF
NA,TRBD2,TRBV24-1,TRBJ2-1,TGTGCCACCAGTGGAAACGGGCGGGGGGGGACCTACAATGAGCAGTTCTTC,CATSGNGRGGTYNEQFF
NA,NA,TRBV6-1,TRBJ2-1,TGTGCCAGCAGTAAAGCGCTTTCGAGTACTAATGAGCAGTTCTTC,CASSKALSSTNEQFF
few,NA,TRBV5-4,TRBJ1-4,TGTGCCAGCAGCACAGACGGTGAAAAACTGTTTTTT,CASSTDGEKLFF
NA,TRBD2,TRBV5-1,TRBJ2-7,TGCGCCAGCAGCTCGGGACTAGCGGGGGAGGCCTACGAGCAGTACTTC,CASSSGLAGEAYEQYF
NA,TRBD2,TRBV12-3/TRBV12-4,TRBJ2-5,TGTGCCAGCCTTGGGGGGGAAGAGACCCAGTACTTC,CASLGGEETQYF
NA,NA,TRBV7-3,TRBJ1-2,TGTGCCAGCAGCTTTGCGGGGGAGGGGTATGGCTACACCTTC,CASSFAGEGYGYTF
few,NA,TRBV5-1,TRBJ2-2,TGCGCCAGCAACCCCAGGGATTCGAACACCGGGGAGCTGTTTTTT,CASNPRDSNTGELFF
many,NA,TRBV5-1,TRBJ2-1,TGCGCCAGCAGCTTGGTGGCAGGGGGGATCGATGAGCAGTTCTTC,CASSLVAGGIDEQFF
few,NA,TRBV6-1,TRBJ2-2,TGTGCCAGCAGCGACAGGCGGACCACCGGGGAGCTGTTTTTT,CASSDRRTTGELFF
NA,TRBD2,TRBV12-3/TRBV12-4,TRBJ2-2,TGTGCCAGCAGTTTTGCGGGGGACACCGGGGAGCTGTTTTTT,CASSFAGDTGELFF
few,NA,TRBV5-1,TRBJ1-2,TGCGCCAGCAGCTTGTCGGGGGGCGAACCCTATGGCTACACCTTC,CASSLSGGEPYGYTF
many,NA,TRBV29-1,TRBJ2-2,TGCAGCGTTGATTTCGACCAGGGGGGGGCCACCGGGGAGCTGTTTTTT,CSVDFDQGGATGELFF
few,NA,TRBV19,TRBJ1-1,TGTGCCAGTATGAGATGGGGGAACACTGAAGCTTTCTTT,CASMRWGNTEAFF
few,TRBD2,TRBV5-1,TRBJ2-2,TGCGCCAGCAGCTTGGCTAGCGGGATAACCGGGGAGCTGTTTTTT,CASSLASGITGELFF
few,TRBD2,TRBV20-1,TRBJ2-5,TGCAGTGCTAACATAGCGGGAAGGCAAGAGACCCAGTACTTC,CSANIAGRQETQYF
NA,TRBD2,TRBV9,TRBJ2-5,TGTGCCAGCAGCGTAGCACGTCTGCGGGAGGAGAAGTCCCAGTACTTC,CASSVARLREEKSQYF
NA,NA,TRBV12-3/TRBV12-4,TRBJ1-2,TGTGCCAGCAGTAGAGGGGGCTATGGCTACACCTTC,CASSRGGYGYTF
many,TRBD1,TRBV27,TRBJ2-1,TGTGCCAGCAGTTTGTCCAGGGGGTACAATGAGCAGTTCTTC,CASSLSRGYNEQFF
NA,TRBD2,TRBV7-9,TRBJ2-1,TGTGCCAGCAGCCACGGGACTAGCGTACACAATGAGCAGTTCTTC,CASSHGTSVHNEQFF
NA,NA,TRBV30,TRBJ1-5,TGTGCCTGGAGTTGGAGTAGCAATCAGCCCCAGCATTTT,CAWSWSSNQPQHF
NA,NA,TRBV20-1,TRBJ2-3,TGCAGTGCTAGGGCGCTAGCGACGAGCACAGATACGCAGTATTTT,CSARALATSTDTQYF
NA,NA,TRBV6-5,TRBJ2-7,TGTGCCAGCAGTTACAGAGGCGGGAACGACGAGCAGTACTTC,CASSYRGGNDEQYF
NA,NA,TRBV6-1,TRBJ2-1,TGTGCCAGCGGGAGGACTCGCTCCTACAATGAGCAGTTCTTC,CASGRTRSYNEQFF
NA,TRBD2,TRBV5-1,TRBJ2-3,TGCGCCAGCAGCCGTGGACTAGCGGATACCCGGGGCACAGATACGCAGTATTTT,CASSRGLADTRGTDTQYF
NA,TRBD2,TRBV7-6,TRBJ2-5,TGTGCCGCGGGGGCTAGCGGGTTGGAGACCCAGTACTTC,CAAGASGLETQYF
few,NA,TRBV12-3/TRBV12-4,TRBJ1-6,TGTGCCAGCAGTTACGAGACGTATTCACCCCTCCACTTT,CASSYETYSPLHF
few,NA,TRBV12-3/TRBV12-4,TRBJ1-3,TGTGCCAGCAGTTCCGGCCTTGGAAACACCATATATTTT,CASSSGLGNTIYF
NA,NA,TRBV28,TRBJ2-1,TGTGCCAGCACACGACTCGATAGCTCCTACAATGAGCAGTTCTTC,CASTRLDSSYNEQFF
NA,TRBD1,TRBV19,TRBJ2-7,TGTGCCAGTAGCCCGAAACAGGGGTACGAGCAGTACTTC,CASSPKQGYEQYF
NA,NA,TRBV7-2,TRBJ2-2,TGTGCCAGCAGCTTAGTCCCCATGCTAACAACCGGGGAGCTGTTTTTT,CASSLVPMLTTGELFF
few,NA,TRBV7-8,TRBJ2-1,TGTGCCAGCAGCCCTGCCTCGGGAATTAACTACAATGAGCAGTTCTTC,CASSPASGINYNEQFF
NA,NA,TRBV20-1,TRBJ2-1,TGCAGTGCTAGAGCCGGGACGAACAATGAGCAGTTCTTC,CSARAGTNNEQFF
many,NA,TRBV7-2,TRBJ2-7,TGCGCCAGCAGCTTGCCCAGCTCCTACGAGCAGTACTTC,CASSLPSSYEQYF
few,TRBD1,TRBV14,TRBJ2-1,TGTGCCAGCAGCCACCAGACAGGGGCCAGGTACAATGAGCAGTTCTTC,CASSHQTGARYNEQFF
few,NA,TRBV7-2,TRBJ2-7,TGTGCCAGCAGCGAAACCCCAGGGGACGAGCAGTACTTC,CASSETPGDEQYF
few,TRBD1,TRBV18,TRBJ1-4,TGTGCCAGCTCACCGCGACAGGGGAACGGTGAAAAACTGTTTTTT,CASSPRQGNGEKLFF
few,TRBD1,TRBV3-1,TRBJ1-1,TGTGCCAGCAGCCACGGCACCGGGACAGGGAGTGAAGCTTTCTTT,CASSHGTGTGSEAFF
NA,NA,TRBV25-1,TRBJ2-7,TGTGCCAGCAGTTTAGGCCCCCCGATCTCCAACTCCTACGAGCAGTACTTC,CASSLGPPISNSYEQYF
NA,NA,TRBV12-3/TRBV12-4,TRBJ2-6,TGTGCCTGCAGTCCCCCACAGCCCGGCCGCTCTGGGGCCAACGTCCTGACTTTC,CACSPPQPGRSGANVLTF
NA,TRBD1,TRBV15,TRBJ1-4,TGTGCCACCAGCCAGGGGGGGCCGAGGAGTGAAAAACTGTTTTTT,CATSQGGPRSEKLFF
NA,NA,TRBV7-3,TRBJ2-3,TGTGCCAGCAGCGGGACACTTAAAGATACGCAGTATTTT,CASSGTLKDTQYF
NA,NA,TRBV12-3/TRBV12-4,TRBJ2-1,TGTGCCAGCACCAATAGTGGGGCGCATGAGCAGTTCTTC,CASTNSGAHEQFF
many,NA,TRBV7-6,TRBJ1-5,TGTGCCAGCAGCCTCGGGCCAAATCAGCCCCAGCATTTT,CASSLGPNQPQHF
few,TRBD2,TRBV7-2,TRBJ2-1,TGTGCCAGCAAAACCGGGACTAGCGTTAATGAGCAGTTCTTC,CASKTGTSVNEQFF
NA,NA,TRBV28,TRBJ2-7,TGTGCCAGCAGTTACGGGCACACCTCCAGCGAGCAGTACTTC,CASSYGHTSSEQYF
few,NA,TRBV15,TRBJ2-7,TGTGCCACCAGCAGAGATATCGGCCTCAGCTCCTACGAGCAGTACTTC,CATSRDIGLSSYEQYF
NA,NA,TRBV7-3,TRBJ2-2,TGTGCCAGCAGCAAAACCGGGACAACGAACACCGGGGAGCTGTTTTTT,CASSKTGTTNTGELFF
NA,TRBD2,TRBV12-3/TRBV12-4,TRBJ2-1,TGTGCCAGCAGTCCCGGGGGGGGGGGGTCGTACAATGAGCAGTTCTTC,CASSPGGGGSYNEQFF
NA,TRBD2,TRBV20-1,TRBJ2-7,TGCAGTGCTAGTGGGGAGTCGGGGACTAGCCGCTACGAGCAGTACTTC,CSASGESGTSRYEQYF
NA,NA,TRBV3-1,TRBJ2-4,TGTGCCAGCAGCCAAGGGCAGGAGGGGAACATTCAGTACTTC,CASSQGQEGNIQYF
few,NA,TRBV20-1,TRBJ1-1,TGCAGTGCTAGGCGGGACTCCCGCGAAGCTTTCTTT,CSARRDSREAFF
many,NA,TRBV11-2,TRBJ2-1,TGTGCCAGCAGCTCCGACCGACCACGGGGCAATGAGCAGTTCTTC,CASSSDRPRGNEQFF